This TCR beta chain is drawn from a study of T cells in Graves' hyperthyroidism and ophthalmopathy. TCR beta CDR3 regions were amplified from RNA. Primed by the HTBI set, a first-round RT-PCR was run on the TCR CDR3. One entry per CDR3 protein results from TCRdb running MiXCR on the multiplex PCR reads. Found here are about 59,000 distinct CDR3 sequences, roughly half of them singletons; the top ten hold approximately 3.4%. V trimming: 6 bases; J trimming: 0 bases; junction bases outside the gene matches: 12. This CDR3 has 18 amino acids. From germline, CDR1 is MDHEN and CDR2 SYDVKM. Investigators excluded patients with uncontrolled infection, other autoimmune disease, pregnancy or lactation.

The chain uses TRBV28 and TRBJ2-3, with 10 bases identical to TRBD2. This TCR derives from a woman aged 60-75 years with Graves' ophthalmopathy. The sample consisted of blood. For the CDR3, the DNA is TGTGCCAGCAGACCGAGACTAGCGGGTAGATCTAGCACAGATACGCAGTATTTT. Translation: CASRPRLAGRSSTDTQYF.